The 10 T cell receptor beta chains given below trace back to one sample, sequenced in a study of radiotherapy plus CTLA-4 blockade in lung cancer. The method was immunoSEQ multiplex PCR; TCRdb's version includes in-frame clones alone and lacks a portion of them. The profile covers about 53,000 clones, with around four fifths appearing a single time and more than 4.5% taken by the ten largest. Sample: peripheral blood, taken from a patient treated with radiotherapy plus ipilimumab. All receptors derive from a human donor with non-small cell lung cancer whose response to radiotherapy plus ipilimumab could not be evaluated.

This clone appeared a single time. The chain couples TRBV7-2 to TRBJ1-3; D perhaps matches TRBD1 (5 bases). There are 16 residues in the CDR3. Germline assignment: CDR1 SGHTA and CDR2 FQGNSA. With 7 bases removed from V and 0 bases from J, the gap between germline ends came to 16 bases. CDR3: CASTIQNRNSGNTIYF. The CDR3 DNA is TGTGCCAGCACTATCCAAAACAGGAACTCTGGAAACACCATATATTTT.

The chain is built from TRBV25-1 and TRBJ2-3, with a tentative D call TRBD2 (5 bases). V was shortened by 7 bases and J by 2 bases, with 19 bases between the two germline ends. Germline V CDR1 and CDR2: MGHDK, SYGVNS. CDR3 length: 16 residues. CDR3 region: CASKRARGEFTDTQYF. In nucleotides, the CDR3 is TGTGCCAGCAAGAGGGCTCGTGGAGAATTCACAGATACGCAGTATTTT. The full variable domain, in which reference TRBV25-1 and TRBJ2-3 provide the parts outside the CDR3, is EADIYQTPRYLVIGTGKKITLECSQTMGHDKMYWYQQDPGMELHLIHYSYGVNSTEKGDLSSESTVSRIRTEHFPLTLESARPSHTSQYLCASKRARGEFTDTQYFGPGTRLTVL.

This clone came up a few times. The rearrangement links TRBV28 to TRBJ1-1; D not resolved. Germline lookup yields CDR1 MDHEN and CDR2 SYDVKM. The V gene lost 6 bases and the J gene lost 0 bases, with 14 bases spanning the gap. The CDR3 is made up of 15 amino acids. CDR3 nucleotide sequence: TGTGCCAGCAGGCCTTACCCCCCGGTGAACACTGAAGCTTTCTTT. Its translation is CASRPYPPVNTEAFF.

V and J are TRBV2 and TRBJ2-3, with D perhaps TRBD1 (6 bases). Germline V lookup: CDR1 SNHLY, CDR2 FYNNEI. The CDR3 has 14 amino acids. Trimming cost V 8 bases and J 2 bases, with 14 bases left between them. The CDR3 DNA is TGTGCCAGCGTGGCAGGGGAAAACACAGATACGCAGTATTTT. Protein product: CASVAGENTDTQYF.

The rearrangement links TRBV7-9 to TRBJ1-4; TRBD1 is a possible D gene (6 bases). The CDR3 is 18 residues long. V was trimmed by 1 base and J by 3 bases, leaving 18 bases between them. Germline assignment: CDR1 SEHNR and CDR2 FQNEAQ (reference sequence). CDR3 sequence: CASSLGGQSSAANEKLFF. The CDR3 nucleotides are TGTGCCAGCAGCTTAGGGGGGCAGAGCTCGGCGGCTAATGAAAAACTGTTTTTT. The full variable domain, its missing parts supplied by reference TRBV7-9 and TRBJ1-4, is DTGVSQNPRHKITKRGQNVTFRCDPISEHNRLYWYRQTLGQGPEFLTYFQNEAQLEKSRLLSDRFSAERPKGSFSTLEIQRTEQGDSAMYLCASSLGGQSSAANEKLFFGSGTQLSVL.

This sequence joins TRBV30 and TRBJ1-4; D gene uncertain. The germline V gene has CDR1 GTSNPN and CDR2 SVGIG (reference sequence). This CDR3 contains 12 residues. V lost 2 bases and J lost 5, with 6 bases in between. The DNA for the CDR3 is TGTGCCTGGAGTAGTAGAAATGAAAAACTGTTTTTT. Translated, it gives CAWSSRNEKLFF.

This clone was seen only a few times. The V and J genes are TRBV28 and TRBJ2-3, with D possibly being TRBD1 (5 bases). V was shortened by 2 bases and J by 0 bases, with 9 bases between the two germline ends. Germline V gene data show CDR1 as MDHEN and CDR2 as SYDVKM. The CDR3 has 15 amino acids. The CDR3 DNA follows: TGTGCCAGCAGTTTAGGGCAGGGAAGCACAGATACGCAGTATTTT. Protein: CASSLGQGSTDTQYF. The full variable domain, completed using reference TRBV28 and TRBJ2-3, is DVKVTQSSRYLVKRTGEKVFLECVQDMDHENMFWYRQDPGLGLRLIYFSYDVKMKEKGDIPEGYSVSREKKERFSLILESASTNQTSMYLCASSLGQGSTDTQYFGPGTRLTVL.

The rearrangement uses TRBV28 and TRBJ2-7; 7 bases line up with TRBD1. This CDR3 has 13 residues. CDR1 is MDHEN and CDR2 is SYDVKM in the germline V gene. J lost 0 bases, V lost 8 bases, and 4 bases had no gene match. The CDR3 region is CASRQGGSYEQYF. The CDR3 coding sequence is TGTGCCAGCCGACAGGGTGGCTCCTACGAGCAGTACTTC.

Written as DNA, the CDR3 is TGTGCCAGCAGTTATCAGACTAGCGGGAATAGCAATGAGCAGTTCTTC. It codes for CASSYQTSGNSNEQFF. The rearrangement uses TRBV6-5 and TRBJ2-1; 11 nucleotides line up with TRBD2. Trimming cost V 3 bases and J 6 bases; bases outside gene matches: 7. The CDR3 consists of 16 residues. Germline V lookup: CDR1 MNHEY, CDR2 SVGAGI.

The genes are TRBV11-2 and TRBJ2-5; 12 bases are shared with TRBD1. The J call may be in error: the DNA end matches TRBJ2-7 better. Per germline, CDR1 SGHAT and CDR2 FQNNGV. CDR3 size: 17 residues. CDR3 coding DNA: TGTGCCAGCAGGCGACCGGGACAGGGGGCGAGAACCTACGAGCAGTACTTC. It codes for CASRRPGQGARTYEQYF.